This T cell receptor beta chain was retrieved from a study of response to subunit inactivated influenza vaccine. Overall study findings and caveats: The authors suggested that every seasonal influenza vaccination recruits few new T cells.

MiXCR was run by TCRdb on the RT-PCR reads, yielding one entry per CDR3 protein. Of 530,000 or so distinct CDR3 sequences listed, 10% to 15% were seen once; the top ten hold more than 8.5%. Germline CDR1 MNHEY, CDR2 SMNVEV (reference sequence). The CDR3 has 16 residues. Trimming cost V 5 bases and J 1 base; bases outside gene matches: 8. This clonotype was counted a few times. The antigen is unknown. The chain uses TRBV27 and TRBJ2-5, with 9 bases fitting TRBD1. This material consisted of PBMCs from blood, taken on the day of vaccination. The clonotype originates from a man aged 45-60 years who received an inactivated influenza vaccine. DNA for the CDR3: TGTGCCAGCAGTCCGTACAGGGGGCAGGGCCAAGAGACCCAGTACTTC. It translates to CASSPYRGQGQETQYF.